The clone carrying this T cell receptor (beta chain) was observed many times. The antigen is undetermined. TCR beta CDR3 regions were amplified from RNA transcripts. HTBI primers drove first-round RT-PCR of the TCR CDR3. Each CDR3 protein is one row after TCRdb ran MiXCR on the multiplex PCR reads. In the table there are fewer than 750,000 distinct CDR3 sequences, about 15% of which are singletons. This specimen belongs to a study of T cells in Graves' hyperthyroidism and ophthalmopathy. The V gene end was trimmed by 5 bases and the J gene end by 7 bases; junction bases not matched to a gene: 8. CDR3 length: 13 amino acids. From germline, CDR1 is SGHKS and CDR2 YYEKEE (reference sequence). Study-wide results and caveats: Ophthalmopathy was distinguished from stable hyperthyroidism by 13 V-J signatures.

V and J are TRBV5-5 and TRBJ1-1, with 7 bases matching TRBD1. The clonotype originates from a woman in her 40s with Graves' ophthalmopathy. The sample taken for sequencing was blood. CDR3 residues: CASSSTGLGEAFF. As DNA, the CDR3 is TGTGCCAGCAGTTCGACAGGGCTGGGTGAAGCTTTCTTT.